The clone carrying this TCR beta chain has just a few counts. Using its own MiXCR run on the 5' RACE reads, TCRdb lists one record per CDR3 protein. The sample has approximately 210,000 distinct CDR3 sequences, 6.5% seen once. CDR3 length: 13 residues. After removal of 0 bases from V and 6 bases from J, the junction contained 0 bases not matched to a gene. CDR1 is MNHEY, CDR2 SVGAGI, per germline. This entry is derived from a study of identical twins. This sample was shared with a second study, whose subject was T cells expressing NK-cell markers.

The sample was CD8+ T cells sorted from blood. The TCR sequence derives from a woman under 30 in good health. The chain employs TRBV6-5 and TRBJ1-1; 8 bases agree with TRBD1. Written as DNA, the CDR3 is TGTGCCAGCAGTTACTCCAGGGGGCCTGAAGCTTTCTTT. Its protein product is CASSYSRGPEAFF.